This T cell receptor (beta chain) is from a study of T cell changes during pregnancy in multiple sclerosis (dated by TCRdb to the late 2010s). About the study as a whole: In women with multiple sclerosis, the researchers looked at how the T cell repertoire shifted as pregnancy progressed.

The germline V gene (reference sequence) yields LNHDA for CDR1 and SQIVND for CDR2. Including cysteine and phenylalanine, the CDR3 has 14 amino acids. The only DNA kept is the CDR3, 42 bases in frame from the first base. The junction shows trimming of 5 bases on V and 3 bases on J, plus 14 bases between the germline ends. Library preparation used the immunoSEQ multiplex PCR assay. TCRdb carries this immuneACCESS record with in-frame sequences only. Its versions omit some clonotypes, under half of them owing to an unresolved V gene in the studies checked, with the rest unexplained. The sample table shows 45,000 to 60,000 clones, and 85% to 95% are seen once. The ten top clones hold around 0.4% of the sample. A remark on this clone: This receptor's antigen is unknown. Base qualities are missing; no much larger clone stands one base away.

The receptor was isolated from a female donor with multiple sclerosis, enrolled in a pregnancy study. The sequencing used CD4+ T cells from peripheral blood mononuclear cells, collected before pregnancy. The chain links TRBV19 with TRBJ2-7, with a tentative D gene TRBD1 over 6 matching bases. The nucleotide sequence reads TGTGCCAGTAGTTCAATCCTAGGGGGCTACGAGCAGTACTTC. It translates as CASSSILGGYEQYF.